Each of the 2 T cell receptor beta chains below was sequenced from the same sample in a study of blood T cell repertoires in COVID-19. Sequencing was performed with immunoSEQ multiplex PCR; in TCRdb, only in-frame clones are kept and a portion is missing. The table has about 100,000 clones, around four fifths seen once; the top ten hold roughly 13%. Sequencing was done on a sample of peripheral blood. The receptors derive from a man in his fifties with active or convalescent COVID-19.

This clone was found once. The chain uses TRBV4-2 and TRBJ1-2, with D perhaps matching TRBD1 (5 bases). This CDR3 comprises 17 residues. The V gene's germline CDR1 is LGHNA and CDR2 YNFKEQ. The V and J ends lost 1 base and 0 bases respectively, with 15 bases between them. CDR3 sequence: CASSQALGQTPNYGYTF. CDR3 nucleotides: TGTGCCAGCAGCCAAGCCCTGGGGCAGACTCCTAACTATGGCTACACCTTC.

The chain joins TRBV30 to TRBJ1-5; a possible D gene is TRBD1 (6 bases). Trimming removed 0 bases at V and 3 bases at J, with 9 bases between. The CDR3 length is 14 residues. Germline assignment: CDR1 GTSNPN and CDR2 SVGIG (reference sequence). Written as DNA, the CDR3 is TGTGCCTGGAGTGTAGGACAGTTCAATCAGCCCCAGCATTTT. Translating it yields CAWSVGQFNQPQHF.